The 14 T cell receptor beta chains below were found in one sample sequenced in a study of T cell responses to AZD1222 COVID-19 vaccine. Profiled with immunoSEQ multiplex PCR; TCRdb holds only in-frame clones, not every one. The table has tens of thousands of clones, about 88% seen once. Sequences were derived from peripheral blood, sampled 28 days after the second AZD1222 dose. The receptors come from an adult who received the AZD1222 COVID-19 vaccine.

The CDR3 DNA reads TGTGCCAGCAGTTACTCCCTTGGCGGTGAGCAGTTCTTC. Protein product: CASSYSLGGEQFF. V is TRBV6-5 and J is TRBJ2-1; no firm D call. CDR1 and CDR2 (germline): MNHEY, SVGAGI. V lost 0 bases, J lost 9 bases, and 9 bases lay in between. CDR3 length equals 13 residues.

J is TRBJ1-3 and V is TRBV2; 8 bases align to TRBD1. Germline V gives CDR1 SNHLY, CDR2 FYNNEI. The CDR3 totals 15 residues. Unmatched junction bases numbered 5, after V lost 7 bases and J lost 0 bases. The CDR3: CASNRGESSGNTIYF. CDR3 DNA sequence: TGTGCCAGCAACAGGGGGGAGAGCTCTGGAAACACCATATATTTT.

The chain is built from TRBV19 and TRBJ1-1; D is uncertain. Germline V gives CDR1 LNHDA, CDR2 SQIVND (reference sequence). Trimming cost V 7 bases and J 4 bases, with 22 bases left between them. The CDR3 has 16 amino acids. The CDR3 spells CASNSRGSPTSTEAFF. For the CDR3, the DNA is TGTGCCAGTAATTCACGGGGTTCCCCTACGTCCACTGAAGCTTTCTTT.

The chain has TRBV3-1 (or the pseudogene TRBV3-2) and TRBJ1-2; no firm D call. The CDR3 totals 15 residues. Trimming cost V 6 bases and J 6 bases, with 20 bases left between them. Germline V CDR1 and CDR2: LGHDT, YNNKEL (reference sequence). The CDR3 DNA follows: TGTGCCAGCAGTTCTTTTGGTGCCAGCGCCCATGGCTACACCTTC. Translated: CASSSFGASAHGYTF.

The chain carries TRBV13 and TRBJ1-1; no reliable D call. The germline V gene encodes CDR1 PRHDT and CDR2 FYEKMQ (reference sequence). Deletions cut 1 base from V and 7 bases from J, with 4 bases between. The CDR3 has 11 residues. The CDR3 loop reads CASSLAYEAFF. CDR3 nucleotides: TGTGCCAGCAGCTTAGCTTATGAAGCTTTCTTT.

The V gene is TRBV11-3, the J gene TRBJ1-5; TRBD1 might be the D (6 bases). Germline values: CDR1 SGHNT, CDR2 YENEEA. This CDR3 comprises 16 residues. V gave up 5 bases and J gave up 0 bases, with 14 bases separating them. Here the CDR3 reads CASSLSGVYSNQPQHF. In DNA, the CDR3 is TGTGCCAGCAGCCTATCAGGGGTATATAGCAATCAGCCCCAGCATTTT.

The gene calls are TRBV18 and TRBJ2-5; D is perhaps TRBD1 (5 bases). This CDR3 has 13 amino acids. Per germline, CDR1 KGHSH and CDR2 LQKENI. The V gene lost 5 bases and the J gene lost 4 bases, with 11 bases spanning the gap. In DNA, the CDR3 is TGTGCCAGCTCAACAGGATTTGGAGAGACCCAGTACTTC. Amino acids: CASSTGFGETQYF.

V usage is TRBV6-1 and J usage is TRBJ2-3, with unresolved D. The CDR3 extends over 13 amino acids. V was clipped by 2 bases and J by 4 bases, with 7 bases between them. CDR1 and CDR2 from the germline V gene are MNHNS and SASEGT. The CDR3 is CASSESPADTQYF. As DNA, the CDR3 is TGTGCCAGCAGTGAAAGTCCGGCAGATACGCAGTATTTT.

CDR3 residues: CASFDGGHSPLHF. The CDR3 region has the DNA TGTGCCAGTTTCGACGGAGGCCATTCACCCCTCCACTTT. The chain uses TRBV21-1 and TRBJ1-6. TRBV21-1 represents a pseudogene. This CDR3 region has 13 residues.

The V call is TRBV27, the J call TRBJ2-7, with 10 bases matching TRBD1. J was trimmed by 2 bases and V by 4 bases; bases with no gene match: 8. CDR3 length equals 16 residues. Germline V gene data show CDR1 as MNHEY and CDR2 as SMNVEV (reference sequence). The CDR3: CASSSRGQGVTYEQYF. The CDR3 DNA sequence: TGTGCCAGCAGTTCTCGAGGACAGGGGGTTACCTACGAGCAGTACTTC.

This chain links TRBV18 with TRBJ1-3; D unclear. The length of the CDR3 is 15 residues. CDR1 KGHSH and CDR2 LQKENI come from the germline V gene. Trimming shortened V by 4 bases and J by 2 bases, and 12 bases separated the two germline ends. The CDR3 DNA sequence: TGTGCCAGCTCACATACAGACGGTACTGGAAACACCATATATTTT. It specifies CASSHTDGTGNTIYF.

The chain carries TRBV5-6 and TRBJ2-7, with 7 positions matching TRBD2. The CDR3 consists of 14 residues. The germline gives CDR1 SGHDT, CDR2 YYEEEE. Trimming cost V 5 bases and J 5 bases; bases outside gene matches: 10. The DNA of the CDR3 is TGTGCCAGCAGAACCGGGACTACCTTTAACGAGCAGTACTTC. Residues: CASRTGTTFNEQYF.

The chain carries TRBV9 and TRBJ2-2; D is unresolved. V gave up 5 bases and J gave up 1 base, with 12 bases separating them. Germline V gene data show CDR1 as SGDLS and CDR2 as YYNGEE. CDR3 size: 15 residues. The CDR3 DNA reads TGTGCCAGCAGTTATCACGATCTGAACACCGGGGAGCTGTTTTTT. The encoded protein is CASSYHDLNTGELFF.

The J gene is TRBJ1-3, the V gene TRBV7-9; D remains unclear. Trimming took off 3 bases at V and 0 bases at J, with 9 bases between the two ends. CDR3 length: 15 residues. CDR1 and CDR2 (germline): SEHNR, FQNEAQ (reference sequence). The CDR3 sequence: CASSFGPSSGNTIYF. DNA for the CDR3: TGTGCCAGCAGCTTTGGACCTAGCTCTGGAAACACCATATATTTT.